This entry lists 32 T cell receptor beta chains sequenced from one sample in a study of post-analysis software for immune sequencing data. Study-level findings and limits: Controls showed lower frequencies than patients for roughly five TRBV segments, and TRBV5-6, TRBV5-1 and TRBV20-1 were among these.

Unique molecular identifiers had been added to the TCR beta cDNA libraries. One entry per CDR3 protein, called by TCRdb with MiXCR from the PCR reads. The table shows hundreds of thousands of distinct CDR3 sequences, with approximately 53% occurring only once. The antigens of these receptors remain unknown. Sequencing input: blood. These receptor sequences come from a girl under 18 with multiple sclerosis.

This clonotype appeared a few times. The CDR3 DNA follows: TGTGCCAGCAGTTACGGGTCCCCTGGGGCCAACGTCCTGACTTTC. It yields the protein CASSYGSPGANVLTF. V is TRBV6-5 and J is TRBJ2-6, with D uncertain. The CDR3 runs 15 residues. V was clipped by 2 bases and J by 2 bases, with 7 bases between them. CDR1 and CDR2 from the germline V gene are MNHEY and SVGAGI.

This clonotype appeared a single time. The chain links TRBV29-1 to TRBJ2-7, with 13 positions matching TRBD2. Germline trimming cut 3 bases from V and 3 bases from J; bases unmatched to any gene: 11. The CDR3 spans 17 residues. The V gene's germline CDR1 is SQVTM and CDR2 ANQGSEA. Here the CDR3 reads CSVDARLAGGLGYEQYF. CDR3 in DNA: TGCAGCGTTGATGCGCGACTAGCGGGGGGTCTGGGCTACGAGCAGTACTTC.

The chain is built from TRBV5-1 and TRBJ2-7, with D tentatively TRBD1 (6 bases). Germline CDR1 reads SGHRS; CDR2 reads YFSETQ. Trimming took off 6 bases at V and 6 bases at J, with 19 bases between the two ends. The CDR3 consists of 14 residues. In nucleotides, the CDR3 is TGCGCCAGCACCTTTAGCCGTGAGGGGGTCGAGCAGTACTTC. Protein sequence: CASTFSREGVEQYF.

There are a few counts of this clonotype. The CDR3 here is CASSKTGGEYSPLHF. CDR3 coding DNA: TGTGCCAGCAGCAAGACAGGGGGCGAGTATTCACCCCTCCACTTT. The V gene is TRBV12-3 or TRBV12-4, the J gene TRBJ1-6; 10 bases match TRBD1. The J segment lost 8 bases and the V segment lost 6 bases, leaving 7 bases of the junction unmatched. The CDR3 spans 15 residues.

This clonotype was seen only a few times. This rearrangement joins TRBV7-9 to TRBJ2-5, with TRBD1 identical over 7 bases. CDR1 and CDR2 (germline): SEHNR, FQNEAQ (reference sequence). There are 17 residues in the CDR3. V trimming: 5 bases; J trimming: 0 bases; junction bases outside the gene matches: 12. CDR3 amino acids: CASSQGDGETNQETQYF. The DNA of the CDR3 is TGTGCCAGCAGCCAGGGGGACGGCGAGACTAACCAAGAGACCCAGTACTTC.

This sequence joins TRBV29-1 and TRBJ2-5; 14 bases agree with TRBD2. The V gene's germline CDR1 is SQVTM and CDR2 ANQGSEA. The CDR3 length is 13 residues. J was trimmed by 10 bases and V by 7 bases; bases with no gene match: 8. The DNA of the CDR3 is TGCAGCGAGACCGGGACTAGCGGGGGAGTCCAGTACTTC. This translates into CSETGTSGGVQYF.

The chain links TRBV14 to TRBJ2-7; 7 positions agree with TRBD2. After removal of 0 bases from V and 1 base from J, the junction contained 9 bases not matched to a gene. This CDR3 has 17 amino acids. The V gene's germline CDR1 is SGHDN and CDR2 FVKESK. CDR3 residues: CASSQEGRGRRSYEQYF. The CDR3, as DNA: TGTGCCAGCAGCCAAGAGGGGAGGGGACGGAGGTCCTACGAGCAGTACTTC.

This clonotype was counted between two and nine times. The chain is built from TRBV5-6 and TRBJ2-5; either TRBD1 or TRBD2 may fit D (5 bases each). Germline loops: CDR1 SGHDT, CDR2 YYEEEE. There are 14 residues in the CDR3. V lost 2 bases, J lost 1 base, and 9 bases lay in between. The CDR3 sequence is CASSFGTLQETQYF. The CDR3, as DNA: TGTGCCAGCAGCTTCGGGACCCTCCAAGAGACCCAGTACTTC.

This clonotype was recorded at least ten times. This chain links TRBV20-1 with TRBJ2-7; 8 bases are shared with TRBD2. CDR3 length equals 15 residues. Germline values: CDR1 DFQATT, CDR2 SNEGSKA (reference sequence). Unmatched junction bases numbered 8, after V lost 3 bases and J lost 1 base. The CDR3 here is CSASLRLASSYEQYF. The DNA for the CDR3 is TGCAGTGCTAGCCTCCGACTAGCGTCTTCCTACGAGCAGTACTTC.

A single count supports this clonotype. V is TRBV9 and J is TRBJ2-7, with a weak D call TRBD2 (6 bases). Trimming removed 1 base at V and 1 base at J, with 15 bases between. Germline lookup yields CDR1 SGDLS and CDR2 YYNGEE. This CDR3 has 16 amino acids. The CDR3 loop reads CASSVNGGWDSYEQYF. For the CDR3, the DNA is TGTGCCAGCAGCGTAAACGGAGGGTGGGATTCCTACGAGCAGTACTTC.

This clonotype was seen a handful of times. The chain combines TRBV20-1 with TRBJ1-5, with D hard to call. Germline assignment: CDR1 DFQATT and CDR2 SNEGSKA (reference sequence). The CDR3 has 14 amino acids. V lost 3 bases to trimming and J lost 6 bases, with 15 bases between them. The DNA for the CDR3 is TGCAGTGCTAGTGAGGGTTGGGGAGGTCAGCCCCAGCATTTT. As protein: CSASEGWGGQPQHF.

The rearrangement links TRBV10-3 to TRBJ2-7; D may be TRBD1 or TRBD2 (6 bases each). This CDR3 has 17 amino acids. Trimming removed 0 bases at V and 0 bases at J, with 15 bases between. CDR1 ENHRY and CDR2 SYGVKD come from the germline V gene. The CDR3 region is CAISESGGPRSSYEQYF. The CDR3 coding sequence is TGTGCCATCAGTGAGTCAGGGGGGCCTAGGAGCTCCTACGAGCAGTACTTC.

The chain has TRBV20-1 and TRBJ2-5; 15 bases fit TRBD2. The germline CDR1 and CDR2 sequences are DFQATT and SNEGSKA (reference sequence). V was pared by 3 bases and J by 11 bases, with 13 bases of the junction left unmatched. The CDR3 is 16 amino acids. CDR3 in amino acids: CSARGGLAGGSDEQYF. CDR3 sequence (DNA): TGCAGTGCTAGGGGTGGACTAGCGGGAGGGAGTGATGAGCAGTACTTC.

The J gene is TRBJ2-4, the V gene TRBV12-3 or TRBV12-4, with D possibly matching TRBD1 (6 bases). The J call may be incorrect, as the DNA end agrees better with TRBJ2-7. The CDR3 sequence is 15 residues long. CDR3 sequence: CASSIGAGASYEQYF. The DNA of the CDR3 is TGTGCCAGCAGCATAGGGGCAGGGGCCTCCTACGAGCAGTACTTC.

This chain joins TRBV7-2 and TRBJ2-7, with D perhaps TRBD1 (5 bases). The CDR3 length is 16 residues. Per germline, CDR1 SGHTA and CDR2 FQGNSA. Trimming removed 1 base from V and 0 bases from J, with 13 bases in between. The CDR3 nucleotides are TGTGCCAGCAGCTTAGTTGGCAGGGCGAGCTCCTACGAGCAGTACTTC. Translation: CASSLVGRASSYEQYF.

This clonotype has a handful of counts. V usage is TRBV7-3 and J usage is TRBJ2-7; weak D call: TRBD2 (6 bases). The germline V gene has CDR1 SGHTA and CDR2 FQGTGA. The CDR3 runs to 18 residues. V was cut by 5 bases and J by 0 bases, with 23 bases left in between. This CDR3 reads CASSPNPRVAANSYEQYF. As DNA, the CDR3 is TGTGCCAGCAGCCCTAACCCCCGGGTAGCGGCGAACTCCTACGAGCAGTACTTC. Full variable domain (rest looked up from reference TRBV7-3 and TRBJ2-7): GAGVSQTPSNKVTEKGKYVELRCDPISGHTALYWYRQSLGQGPEFLIYFQGTGAADDSGLPNDRFFAVRPEGSVSTLKIQRTERGDSAVYLCASSPNPRVAANSYEQYFGPGTRLTVT.

This rearrangement joins TRBV12-3 or TRBV12-4 to TRBJ2-2; D is possibly TRBD2 (6 bases). The CDR3 is made up of 15 amino acids. V was clipped by 5 bases and J by 3 bases, with 13 bases between them. The CDR3 here is CASSPSGGYTGELFF. The CDR3 DNA sequence: TGTGCCAGCAGTCCCTCCGGGGGTTACACCGGGGAGCTGTTTTTT.

This chain connects TRBV11-2 to TRBJ2-4, with D perhaps matching TRBD1 (6 bases). Trimming removed 8 bases from V and 6 bases from J, with 17 bases in between. Germline lookup yields CDR1 SGHAT and CDR2 FQNNGV. The CDR3 is 14 amino acids. The CDR3 sequence is CASGQPTRGNIQYF. The CDR3 coding sequence is TGTGCCAGCGGACAGCCTACTAGGGGAAACATTCAGTACTTC.

The chain joins TRBV7-3 to TRBJ2-1; 12 bases align to TRBD2. The germline gives CDR1 SGHTA, CDR2 FQGTGA. The CDR3 loop spans 17 amino acids. Trimming took 4 bases from V and 5 from J; bases not matched to a gene: 9. CDR3 sequence reads: CASSSLQTSGGDNEQFF. The CDR3 coding sequence is TGTGCCAGCAGCTCTCTCCAGACTAGCGGGGGTGACAATGAGCAGTTCTTC.

V and J are TRBV4-2 and TRBJ1-5; 12 nucleotides agree with TRBD1. This CDR3 is 19 amino acids long. The V gene end was trimmed by 5 bases and the J gene end by 6 bases; junction bases not matched to a gene: 17. Germline values: CDR1 LGHNA, CDR2 YNFKEQ. The CDR3 coding sequence is TGTGCCAGCAGCGACTCCCACCCGTGGGACAGGGGGCATGGTCAGCCCCAGCATTTT. Protein: CASSDSHPWDRGHGQPQHF.

The chain joins TRBV14 to TRBJ2-1; D call uncertain. This CDR3 region has 16 residues. Trimming removed 4 bases at V and 0 bases at J, with 13 bases between. CDR1 is SGHDN and CDR2 is FVKESK in the germline V gene. CDR3 amino acids: CASSLGFVSSYNEQFF. Here the CDR3 DNA reads TGTGCCAGCAGCCTCGGATTTGTCTCCTCCTACAATGAGCAGTTCTTC.

The V and J genes are TRBV5-5 and TRBJ2-6, with a weak D call TRBD1 (6 bases). Germline-derived CDR1 and CDR2 are SGHKS and YYEKEE (reference sequence). This CDR3 comprises 17 residues. Trimming removed 4 bases from V and 0 bases from J, with 14 bases in between. The CDR3 loop reads CASSRDTVSSGANVLTF. The CDR3 DNA reads as TGTGCCAGCAGCCGGGACACGGTCTCCTCTGGGGCCAACGTCCTGACTTTC. The full variable domain, its missing parts supplied by reference TRBV5-5 and TRBJ2-6, is DAGVTQSPTHLIKTRGQQVTLRCSPISGHKSVSWYQQVLGQGPQFIFQYYEKEERGRGNFPDRFSARQFPNYSSELNVNALLLGDSALYLCASSRDTVSSGANVLTFGAGSRLTVL.

This sequence joins TRBV20-1 and TRBJ2-7; 7 bases are a match to TRBD2. CDR1 is DFQATT and CDR2 is SNEGSKA in the germline V gene (reference sequence). The CDR3 contains 15 residues. The trim removed 0 bases at V and 5 bases at J, leaving 10 bases unmatched. For the CDR3, the DNA is TGCAGTGCTAGAGATTCTGGGCGGGAGAACAACGAGCAGTACTTC. It yields the protein CSARDSGRENNEQYF.

As concerns this clonotype: Just one base apart from a much larger clone, this may be a read error. The chain uses TRBV7-3 and TRBJ2-3; D gene unclear. CDR1 and CDR2 (germline): SGHTA, FQGTGA. This CDR3 is 11 amino acids long. The V end lost 8 bases, the J end lost 4 bases, and 7 bases lay between the germline ends. Here the CDR3 DNA reads TGTGCCAGCGGCTCCGCAGATACGCAGTATTTT. Translation: CASGSADTQYF.

The chain uses TRBV7-9 and TRBJ2-1, with 8 bases lining up with TRBD1. The germline V gene has CDR1 SEHNR and CDR2 FQNEAQ (reference sequence). CDR3 length: 15 amino acids. V was pared by 0 bases and J by 8 bases, with 6 bases of the junction left unmatched. The CDR3 loop reads CASSLAQTGVDEQFF. The CDR3 DNA follows: TGTGCCAGCAGCTTAGCCCAGACAGGGGTAGATGAGCAGTTCTTC.

This rearrangement joins TRBV9 to TRBJ1-2; no reliable D call. Trimming removed 3 bases from V and 2 bases from J, with 17 bases in between. This CDR3 is 16 amino acids long. Germline CDR1 and CDR2: SGDLS and YYNGEE. CDR3 residues: CASSGREGRRNYGYTF. CDR3 in DNA: TGTGCCAGCAGCGGACGGGAAGGGCGGCGGAACTATGGCTACACCTTC.

The chain couples TRBV29-1 to TRBJ2-1; D not certain. V dropped 7 bases and J dropped 0 bases, with 10 bases sitting between them. The CDR3 spans 13 residues. The germline V gene has CDR1 SQVTM and CDR2 ANQGSEA. CDR3 loop: CSAGSSSYNEQFF. The CDR3 DNA is TGCAGCGCAGGATCGAGCTCCTACAATGAGCAGTTCTTC.

The gene calls are TRBV20-1 and TRBJ2-1; D perhaps matches TRBD2 (6 bases). V gave up 5 bases and J gave up 0 bases, with 14 bases separating them. Per germline, CDR1 DFQATT and CDR2 SNEGSKA (reference sequence). The CDR3 has 15 residues. This chain's CDR3 is CSAGGWGSSYNEQFF. In nucleotides, the CDR3 is TGCAGTGCTGGGGGGTGGGGCTCCTCCTACAATGAGCAGTTCTTC.

The rearrangement uses TRBV7-6 and TRBJ2-5; D is perhaps TRBD1 or TRBD2 (5 bases each). The V gene's germline CDR1 is SGHVS and CDR2 FNYEAQ. CDR3 size: 14 residues. V shed 5 bases and J shed 7 bases, with 17 bases lying between them. This chain's CDR3 is CASSQMAGDGTQYF. The CDR3 region has the DNA TGTGCCAGCAGCCAAATGGCTGGGGACGGGACCCAGTACTTC.

This clonotype was seen only a few times. This chain joins TRBV6-5 and TRBJ2-3; no clear D. The CDR3 spans 14 residues. V lost 2 bases, J lost 2 bases, and 8 bases lay in between. Germline lookup yields CDR1 MNHEY and CDR2 SVGAGI. The CDR3 is CASSYGVPTDTQYF. In DNA form, the CDR3 reads TGTGCCAGCAGTTACGGGGTCCCCACAGATACGCAGTATTTT.

The chain joins TRBV20-1 to TRBJ2-5, with 9 bases lining up with TRBD1. The CDR3 has 14 residues. J was trimmed by 5 bases and V by 5 bases; bases with no gene match: 9. CDR1 and CDR2 from the germline V gene are DFQATT and SNEGSKA (reference sequence). This CDR3 is CSAGSGQGMETQYF. CDR3 nucleotide sequence: TGCAGTGCTGGTAGTGGACAGGGGATGGAGACCCAGTACTTC.

This clonotype was observed a few times. The chain uses TRBV27 and TRBJ1-5; tentative D call: TRBD1 (6 bases). The CDR3 contains 15 residues. Germline CDR1 MNHEY, CDR2 SMNVEV (reference sequence). Trimming cost V 6 bases and J 7 bases, with 19 bases left between them. The CDR3 region is CASRPTGGEWQPQHF. CDR3 DNA: TGTGCCAGCAGGCCCACGGGGGGCGAGTGGCAGCCCCAGCATTTT.